This T cell receptor (beta chain) was recovered during a study of identical twins. The study, taken as a whole, reports: Clonotypes of the beta chain that were abundant in cord blood carried fewer insertions (memory repertoires showed none).

This CDR3 has 15 residues. In germline, CDR1 is SGHTA, CDR2 FQGNSA. Deletions cut 1 base from V and 8 bases from J, with 12 bases between. Template switching added a universal primer site; cDNA carried unique molecular identifiers. TCRdb reanalysed the 5' RACE reads using MiXCR and keeps one entry per CDR3 protein. The table has fewer than 650,000 distinct CDR3 sequences, over 8.5% seen once. In the case of this clonotype: The antigen is not known.

The same specimen was also included in a second study, on yellow fever vaccine responses in identical twins.

The rearrangement uses TRBV7-2 and TRBJ1-6; D might be TRBD1 (6 bases). Sequencing was performed on PBMCs. The receptor was derived from a woman under 30 in good health. As DNA, the CDR3 is TGTGCCAGCAGCTTAGGTACAGGGAAGTATTCACCCCTCCACTTT. Protein product: CASSLGTGKYSPLHF.